The T cell receptor (beta chain) described here comes from a study of blood T cell repertoires in COVID-19. Looking at the study overall: Italy, Spain and the United States were the sources of the convalescent and acute COVID-19 samples. PBMCs, B-cell-depleted T cells, or T cells provided the cDNA or gDNA that made up the material.

In the authors' methods: The assay estimated nucleated cells by amplifying reference gene primers. Using immunoSEQ multiplex PCR, the repertoire was profiled, and TCRdb retains in-frame clones only, with some absent. V and J calls and clone size are as listed in that table; D and trimming were resolved from the DNA. The sample lists 50,000 to 65,000 clones, around 85% occurring once. In germline, CDR1 is SGDLS, CDR2 YYNGEE. The length of the CDR3 is 18 residues. V was clipped by 4 bases and J by 0 bases; unmatched bases: 12. This chain connects TRBV9 to TRBJ2-1; TRBD2 agrees at 8 bases. The sequencing sample was made of peripheral blood. This receptor was obtained from a human donor in a cohort sampled during active COVID-19. The CDR3 DNA reads as TGTGCCAGCAGCCGATTAGGAGCGGGGGCCAACTCCTACAATGAGCAGTTCTTC. It specifies CASSRLGAGANSYNEQFF.